Following are 18 T cell receptor beta chains from one sample sequenced in a study of T cell responses to AZD1222 COVID-19 vaccine. Sequencing was performed with immunoSEQ multiplex PCR; in TCRdb, only in-frame clones are kept and a portion is missing. Of around 160,000 clones in the sample, roughly nine tenths were seen once. The source was peripheral blood, collected 28 days after the second AZD1222 dose. These TCRs come from an adult who received the AZD1222 COVID-19 vaccine.

The chain joins TRBV30 to TRBJ2-7; tentatively, D is TRBD1 (6 bases). V lost 5 bases to trimming and J lost 1 base, with 12 bases between them. CDR1 and CDR2 from the germline V gene are GTSNPN and SVGIG (reference sequence). This CDR3 contains 13 residues. The CDR3 nucleotides read TGTGCCTGGGTGGGGGACACATCCTACGAGCAGTACTTC. Protein sequence: CAWVGDTSYEQYF. The complete variable domain, with remaining parts taken from reference TRBV30 and TRBJ2-7, reads SQTIHQWPATLVQPVGSPLSLECTVEGTSNPNLYWYRQAAGRGLQLLFYSVGIGQISSEVPQNLSASRPQDRQFILSSKKLLLSDSGFYLCAWVGDTSYEQYFGPGTRLTVT.

This chain uses TRBV19 with TRBJ2-2; either TRBD1 or TRBD2 may fit D (5 bases each). V was shortened by 3 bases and J by 2 bases, with 13 bases between the two germline ends. The V gene's germline CDR1 is LNHDA and CDR2 SQIVND (reference sequence). The CDR3 is 16 residues long. The CDR3 loop reads CASSIGVRANTGELFF. DNA for the CDR3: TGTGCCAGTAGTATCGGGGTCAGGGCCAACACCGGGGAGCTGTTTTTT.

The chain employs TRBV7-2 and TRBJ1-5, with TRBD1 identical over 7 bases. Germline trimming cut 5 bases from V and 7 bases from J; bases unmatched to any gene: 8. CDR3 length: 14 amino acids. Germline V lookup: CDR1 SGHTA, CDR2 FQGNSA. This chain's CDR3 is CASSSRQGDQPQHF. CDR3 bases: TGTGCCAGCAGCAGCAGACAGGGAGACCAGCCCCAGCATTTT.

The chain uses TRBV5-6 and TRBJ2-1, with 9 bases lining up with TRBD2. CDR1 is SGHDT, CDR2 YYEEEE, per germline. This CDR3 region has 13 residues. V was pared by 6 bases and J by 11 bases, with 9 bases of the junction left unmatched. CDR3 loop: CASTEGLAGKQFF. CDR3 DNA sequence: TGTGCCAGCACCGAAGGGCTAGCGGGGAAGCAGTTCTTC.

The V gene is TRBV5-1, the J gene TRBJ2-7; D is perhaps TRBD1 (6 bases). The CDR3 contains 16 residues. V lost 4 bases to trimming and J lost 0 bases, with 17 bases between them. The germline CDR1 and CDR2 sequences are SGHRS and YFSETQ. The CDR3 here is CASSRPQGIGSYEQYF. DNA of the CDR3: TGCGCCAGCAGCCGGCCCCAGGGGATTGGCTCCTACGAGCAGTACTTC.

The chain recombines TRBV9 with TRBJ1-2; 8 bases line up with TRBD1. This CDR3 has 15 amino acids. The ends lost 0 bases at V and 4 bases at J; junction bases unmatched: 5. CDR1 and CDR2 from the germline V gene are SGDLS and YYNGEE. This chain's CDR3 is CASSVGRGLGYGYTF. The CDR3, as DNA: TGTGCCAGCAGCGTAGGCAGGGGGCTAGGCTATGGCTACACCTTC. Full variable domain (remainder filled in from reference TRBV9 and TRBJ1-2): DSGVTQTPKHLITATGQRVTLRCSPRSGDLSVYWYQQSLDQGLQFLIQYYNGEERAKGNILERFSAQQFPDLHSELNLSSLELGDSALYFCASSVGRGLGYGYTFGSGTRLTVV.

The chain combines TRBV12-3 or TRBV12-4 with TRBJ2-3; D is unclear. The CDR3 length is 11 residues. V dropped 5 bases and J dropped 7 bases, with 7 bases sitting between them. In nucleotides, the CDR3 is TGTGCCAGCAGTGCCACCCATACGCAGTATTTT. Protein: CASSATHTQYF.

This clone was counted between two and nine times. The rearrangement joins TRBV6-5 to TRBJ2-2; 7 nucleotides agree with TRBD1. The CDR3 consists of 15 residues. The junction had 9 bases not matched to a gene; V was cut back by 5 bases and J by 6 bases. Germline V lookup: CDR1 MNHEY, CDR2 SVGAGI. The CDR3 DNA reads TGTGCCAGCAGTCTGATTACCGGGACAGCCGGGGAGCTGTTTTTT. Translation: CASSLITGTAGELFF.

The chain carries TRBV9 and TRBJ1-1, with 12 bases lining up with TRBD1. Germline V gene data show CDR1 as SGDLS and CDR2 as YYNGEE. CDR3 size: 14 residues. V was clipped by 2 bases and J by 4 bases; unmatched bases: 0. CDR3 sequence reads: CASSVGQGATEAFF. CDR3 nucleotides: TGTGCCAGCAGCGTGGGACAGGGGGCCACTGAAGCTTTCTTT.

J is TRBJ2-1 and V is TRBV29-1; possible D gene TRBD2, 5 bases. With 6 bases removed from V and 3 bases from J, the gap between germline ends came to 15 bases. The germline V gene encodes CDR1 SQVTM and CDR2 ANQGSEA. The CDR3 spans 14 residues. The CDR3 sequence is CSVPMGVYYNEQFF. Written as DNA, the CDR3 is TGCAGCGTCCCCATGGGAGTTTACTACAATGAGCAGTTCTTC.

This clone was counted only a few times. The CDR3: CASSLGQGAREQYF. CDR3 coding DNA: TGTGCCAGTAGCCTGGGACAGGGGGCGAGGGAGCAGTACTTC. V is TRBV19 and J is TRBJ2-7; 12 positions agree with TRBD1. CDR3 size: 14 residues. The V and J ends lost 6 bases and 7 bases, in that order; junction bases with no gene match: 7. Germline V gene data show CDR1 as LNHDA and CDR2 as SQIVND (reference sequence).

The chain uses TRBV19 and TRBJ1-2; D ambiguous. The CDR3 runs 12 residues. The V gene's germline CDR1 is LNHDA and CDR2 SQIVND (reference sequence). Trimming stripped 0 bases from V and 5 bases from J, with 4 bases between. CDR3: CASSIDFYGYTF. The CDR3 nucleotides read TGTGCCAGTAGTATAGATTTTTATGGCTACACCTTC.

The rearrangement links TRBV28 to TRBJ1-1, with unresolved D. V lost 5 bases and J 4 bases, leaving 11 bases between the germline ends. The CDR3 has 13 residues. Germline loops: CDR1 MDHEN, CDR2 SYDVKM. The CDR3 DNA follows: TGTGCCAGCAGTGAGGGTGTGGGCACTGAAGCTTTCTTT. It codes for CASSEGVGTEAFF.

This chain joins TRBV24-1 and TRBJ2-1; no firm D call. The CDR3 sequence is 14 residues long. CDR1 KGHDR and CDR2 SFDVKD come from the germline V gene. With 7 bases removed from V and 5 bases from J, the gap between germline ends came to 14 bases. The CDR3 spells CATSRRTKNNEQFF. The CDR3 bases are TGTGCCACCAGCCGCAGGACCAAAAACAATGAGCAGTTCTTC.

The chain combines TRBV7-9 with TRBJ1-5, with D perhaps matching TRBD1 (6 bases). The CDR3 has 16 residues. In germline, CDR1 is SEHNR, CDR2 FQNEAQ (reference sequence). V was cut by 4 bases and J by 0 bases, with 13 bases left in between. CDR3 region: CASSSGERSSNQPQHF. The CDR3 bases are TGTGCCAGCAGCTCAGGGGAGCGGAGTAGCAATCAGCCCCAGCATTTT.

This clone was detected only once. The chain has TRBV5-6 and TRBJ1-5; no clear D gene. V dropped 0 bases and J dropped 5 bases, with 9 bases sitting between them. Germline V CDR1 and CDR2: SGHDT, YYEEEE. The CDR3 is 14 amino acids. The chain's CDR3 is CASSLGSGDQPQHF. Written as DNA, the CDR3 is TGTGCCAGCAGCTTGGGATCTGGGGATCAGCCCCAGCATTTT.

This chain connects TRBV5-8 to TRBJ2-1, with 7 bases matching TRBD2. The CDR3 has 15 residues. Germline V gives CDR1 SGHTS, CDR2 YDEGEE. V dropped 0 bases and J dropped 3; count of bases not matched to a gene: 3. CDR3 in amino acids: CASSLEGGSYNEQFF. In nucleotides, the CDR3 is TGTGCCAGCAGCTTGGAAGGCGGGAGCTACAATGAGCAGTTCTTC.

This clone appeared once. V and J are TRBV2 and TRBJ2-1, with 10 nucleotides matching TRBD2. After removal of 4 bases from V and 7 bases from J, the junction contained 13 bases not matched to a gene. Germline V gene sequence: CDR1 SNHLY, CDR2 FYNNEI. The CDR3 is 17 residues long. The CDR3 sequence: CASSASGLAGVRNEQFF. CDR3 in DNA: TGTGCCAGCAGTGCCTCGGGTCTAGCGGGGGTTAGAAATGAGCAGTTCTTC.